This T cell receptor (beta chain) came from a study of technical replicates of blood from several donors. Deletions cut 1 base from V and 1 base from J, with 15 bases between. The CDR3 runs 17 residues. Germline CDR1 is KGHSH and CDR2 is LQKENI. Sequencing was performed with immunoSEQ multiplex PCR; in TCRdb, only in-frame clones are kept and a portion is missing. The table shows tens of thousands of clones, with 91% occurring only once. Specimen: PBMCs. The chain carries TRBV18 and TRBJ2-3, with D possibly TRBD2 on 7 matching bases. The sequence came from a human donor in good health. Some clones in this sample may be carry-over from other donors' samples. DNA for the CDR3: TGTGCCAGCTCACCACAGGGGGGGGCAGGCCGCACAGATACGCAGTATTTT. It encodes CASSPQGGAGRTDTQYF.